This entry concerns a single TCR beta chain. The CDR3 consists of 14 residues. CDR1 is SGHTS and CDR2 is YDEGEE in the germline V gene. Germline trimming cut 3 bases from V and 3 bases from J; bases unmatched to any gene: 3. This record belongs to a study of control samples from healthy donors and cancer patients. Using immunoSEQ multiplex PCR, the repertoire was profiled, and TCRdb retains in-frame clones only, with some absent. Among 95,000 to 150,000 clones listed, about 87% were seen once. The sample comprised blood. The rearrangement links TRBV5-8 to TRBJ2-7, with 10 bases aligning to TRBD1. The TCR comes from a man in his thirties or forties in good health. This CDR3 reads CASSWGTGDYEQYF. In DNA form, the CDR3 reads TGTGCCAGCAGCTGGGGGACAGGGGACTACGAGCAGTACTTC.